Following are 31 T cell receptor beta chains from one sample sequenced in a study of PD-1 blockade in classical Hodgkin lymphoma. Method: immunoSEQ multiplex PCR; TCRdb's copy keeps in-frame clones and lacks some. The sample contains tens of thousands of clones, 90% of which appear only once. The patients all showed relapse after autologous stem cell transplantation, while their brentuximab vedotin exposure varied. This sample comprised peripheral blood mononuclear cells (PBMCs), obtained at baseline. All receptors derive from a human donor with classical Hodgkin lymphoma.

CDR3 in amino acids: CASIRRAPHNEKLFF. CDR3 coding DNA: TGCGCCAGCATTCGTCGGGCCCCACATAATGAAAAACTGTTTTTT. This sequence joins TRBV10-1 and TRBJ1-4, with D uncertain. From germline, CDR1 is WNHNN and CDR2 SYGVQD (reference sequence). This CDR3 is 15 amino acids long. V lost 7 bases to trimming and J lost 4 bases, with 16 bases between them.

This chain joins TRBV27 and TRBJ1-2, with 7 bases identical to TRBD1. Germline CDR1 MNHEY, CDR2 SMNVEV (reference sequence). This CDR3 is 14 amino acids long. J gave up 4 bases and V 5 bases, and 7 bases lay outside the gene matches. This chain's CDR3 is CASSGDRGFYGYTF. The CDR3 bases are TGTGCCAGCAGTGGGGACAGAGGGTTCTATGGCTACACCTTC.

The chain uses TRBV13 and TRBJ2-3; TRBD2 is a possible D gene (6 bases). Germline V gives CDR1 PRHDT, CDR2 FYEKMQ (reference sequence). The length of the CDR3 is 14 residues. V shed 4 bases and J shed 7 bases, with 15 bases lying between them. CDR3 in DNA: TGTGCCAGCAGCTCGGGGTCGCGGGGCAATACGCAGTATTTT. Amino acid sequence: CASSSGSRGNTQYF.

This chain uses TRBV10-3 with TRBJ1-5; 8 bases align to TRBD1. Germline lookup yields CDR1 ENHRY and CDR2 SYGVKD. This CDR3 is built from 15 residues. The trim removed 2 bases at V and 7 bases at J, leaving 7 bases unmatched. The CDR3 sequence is CAISETGQEGQPQHF. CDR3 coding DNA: TGTGCCATCAGTGAGACGGGACAGGAGGGACAGCCCCAGCATTTT.

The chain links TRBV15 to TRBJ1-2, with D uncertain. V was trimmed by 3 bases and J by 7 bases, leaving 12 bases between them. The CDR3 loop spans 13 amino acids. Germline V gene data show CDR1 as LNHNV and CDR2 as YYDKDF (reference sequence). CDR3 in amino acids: CATSSGGWPGYTF. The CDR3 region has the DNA TGTGCCACCAGCAGTGGAGGGTGGCCTGGCTACACCTTC.

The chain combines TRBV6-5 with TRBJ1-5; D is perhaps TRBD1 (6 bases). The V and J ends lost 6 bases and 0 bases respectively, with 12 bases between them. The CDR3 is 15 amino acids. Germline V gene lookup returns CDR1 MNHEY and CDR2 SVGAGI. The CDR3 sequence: CASSLDRNSNQPQHF. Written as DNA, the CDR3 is TGTGCCAGCAGCTTGGACAGAAATAGCAATCAGCCCCAGCATTTT.

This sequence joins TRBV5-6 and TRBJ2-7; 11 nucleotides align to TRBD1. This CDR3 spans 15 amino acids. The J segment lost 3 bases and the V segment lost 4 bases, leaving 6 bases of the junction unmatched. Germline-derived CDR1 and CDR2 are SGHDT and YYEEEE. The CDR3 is CASSPGGTGGYEQYF. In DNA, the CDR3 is TGTGCCAGCAGCCCAGGCGGGACAGGGGGCTACGAGCAGTACTTC.

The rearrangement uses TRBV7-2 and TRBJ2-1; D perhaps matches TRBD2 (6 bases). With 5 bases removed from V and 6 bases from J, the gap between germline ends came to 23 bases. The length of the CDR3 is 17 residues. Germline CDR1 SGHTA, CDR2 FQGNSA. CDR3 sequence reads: CASSRRFGGVTGNEQFF. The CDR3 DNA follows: TGTGCCAGCAGCCGCCGCTTTGGCGGGGTGACTGGCAATGAGCAGTTCTTC.

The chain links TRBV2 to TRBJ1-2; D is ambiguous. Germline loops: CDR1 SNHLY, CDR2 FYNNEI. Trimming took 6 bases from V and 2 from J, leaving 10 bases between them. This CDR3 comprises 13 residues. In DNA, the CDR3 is TGTGCCAGCAGGGAGGGTCCGAACTATGGCTACACCTTC. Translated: CASREGPNYGYTF.

DNA of the CDR3: TGTGCCAGCTCCGGGTCTATCAGATACGAGCAGTACTTC. It translates to CASSGSIRYEQYF. J is TRBJ2-7 and V is TRBV5-6; D gene ambiguous. Germline V gene data show CDR1 as SGHDT and CDR2 as YYEEEE. The CDR3 runs to 13 residues. The V and J ends lost 7 bases and 4 bases respectively, with 15 bases between them. The entire variable domain, with the rest obtained from reference TRBV5-6 and TRBJ2-7, is as follows: DAGVTQSPTHLIKTRGQQVTLRCSPKSGHDTVSWYQQALGQGPQFIFQYYEEEERQRGNFPDRFSGHQFPNYSSELNVNALLLGDSALYLCASSGSIRYEQYFGPGTRLTVT.

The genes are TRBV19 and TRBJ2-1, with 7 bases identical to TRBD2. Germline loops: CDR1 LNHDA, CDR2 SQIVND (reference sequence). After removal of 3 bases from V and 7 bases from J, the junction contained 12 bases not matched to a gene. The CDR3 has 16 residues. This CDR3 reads CASSISSWASGNEQFF. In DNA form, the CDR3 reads TGTGCCAGTAGTATTTCATCTTGGGCTAGCGGTAATGAGCAGTTCTTC. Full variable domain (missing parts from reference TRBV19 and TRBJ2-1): DGGITQSPKYLFRKEGQNVTLSCEQNLNHDAMYWYRQDPGQGLRLIYYSQIVNDFQKGDIAEGYSVSREKKESFPLTVTSAQKNPTAFYLCASSISSWASGNEQFFGPGTRLTVL.

The CDR3 loop reads CASSLEGWYNEQFF. CDR3 nucleotide sequence: TGTGCCAGCAGCTTAGAAGGCTGGTACAATGAGCAGTTCTTC. The gene calls are TRBV7-2 and TRBJ2-1; the D is unclear. Germline loops: CDR1 SGHTA, CDR2 FQGNSA. The ends were cut back, 1 base at V and 4 bases at J, with 8 bases in the middle. The CDR3 contains 14 residues.

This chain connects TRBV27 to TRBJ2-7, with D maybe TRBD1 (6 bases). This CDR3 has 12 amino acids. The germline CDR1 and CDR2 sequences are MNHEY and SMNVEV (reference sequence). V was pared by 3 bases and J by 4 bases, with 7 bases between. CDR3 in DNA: TGTGCCAGCAGTTTGACAGGTTACGAGCAGTACTTC. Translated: CASSLTGYEQYF.

CDR3 sequence (DNA): TGTGCCAGCAGTTACATACCAGATGGCTACACCTTC. It translates to CASSYIPDGYTF. The chain couples TRBV6-6 to TRBJ1-2; D ambiguous. Germline lookup yields CDR1 MNHNY and CDR2 SVGAGI (reference sequence). The V gene lost 2 bases and the J gene lost 6 bases, with 7 bases spanning the gap. The length of the CDR3 is 12 residues.

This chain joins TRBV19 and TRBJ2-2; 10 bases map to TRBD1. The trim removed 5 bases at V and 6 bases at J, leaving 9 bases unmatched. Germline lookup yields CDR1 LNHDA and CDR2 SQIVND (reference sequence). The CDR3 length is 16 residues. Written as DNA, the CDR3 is TGTGCCAGTAGTGTCTCCGGGACAGGGGTTCCCGGGGAGCTGTTTTTT. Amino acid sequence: CASSVSGTGVPGELFF.

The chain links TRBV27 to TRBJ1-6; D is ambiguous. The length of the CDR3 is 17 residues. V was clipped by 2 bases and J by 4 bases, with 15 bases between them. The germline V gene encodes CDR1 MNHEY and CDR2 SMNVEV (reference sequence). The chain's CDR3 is CASSLQYQEKYNSPLHF. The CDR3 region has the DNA TGTGCCAGCAGTTTACAATATCAGGAGAAGTATAATTCACCCCTCCACTTT.

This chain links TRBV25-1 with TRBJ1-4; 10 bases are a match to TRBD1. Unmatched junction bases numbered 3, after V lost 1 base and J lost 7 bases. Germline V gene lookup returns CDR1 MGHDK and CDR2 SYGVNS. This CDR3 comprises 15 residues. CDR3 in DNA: TGTGCCAGCAGTGAATGGGGGACAGGGGCTGAAAAACTGTTTTTT. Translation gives CASSEWGTGAEKLFF.

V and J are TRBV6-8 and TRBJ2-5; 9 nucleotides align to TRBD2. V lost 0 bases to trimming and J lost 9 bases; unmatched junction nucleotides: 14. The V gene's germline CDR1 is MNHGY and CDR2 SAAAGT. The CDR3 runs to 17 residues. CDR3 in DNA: TGTGCCAGCAGTTACTCCGAAGTGCGGGGGGGGGAGAGACCCCAGTACTTC. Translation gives CASSYSEVRGGERPQYF.

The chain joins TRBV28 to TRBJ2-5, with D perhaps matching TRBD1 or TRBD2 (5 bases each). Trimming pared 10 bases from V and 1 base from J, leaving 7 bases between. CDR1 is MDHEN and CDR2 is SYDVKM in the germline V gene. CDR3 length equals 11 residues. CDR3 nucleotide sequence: TGTGCCACCGGGACCCAAGAGACCCAGTACTTC. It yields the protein CATGTQETQYF.

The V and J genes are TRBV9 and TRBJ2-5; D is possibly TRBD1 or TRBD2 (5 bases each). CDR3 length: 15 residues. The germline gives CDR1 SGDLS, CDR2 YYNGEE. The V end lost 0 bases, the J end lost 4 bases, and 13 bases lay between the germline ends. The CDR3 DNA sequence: TGTGCCAGCAGCGTAGCCCCAGGTGGGGGAGAGACCCAGTACTTC. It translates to CASSVAPGGGETQYF.

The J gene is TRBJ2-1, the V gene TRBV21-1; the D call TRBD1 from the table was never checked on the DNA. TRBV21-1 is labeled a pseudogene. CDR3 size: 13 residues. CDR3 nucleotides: TGTGCCAGCACGGGACACCACTACAATGAGCAGTTCTTC. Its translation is CASTGHHYNEQFF.

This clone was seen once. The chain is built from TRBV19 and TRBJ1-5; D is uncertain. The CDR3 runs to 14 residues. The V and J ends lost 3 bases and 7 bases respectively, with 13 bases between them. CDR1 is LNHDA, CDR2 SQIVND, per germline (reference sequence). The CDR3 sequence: CASSIWQEAQPQHF. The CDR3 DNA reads TGTGCCAGTAGTATCTGGCAGGAGGCACAGCCCCAGCATTTT.

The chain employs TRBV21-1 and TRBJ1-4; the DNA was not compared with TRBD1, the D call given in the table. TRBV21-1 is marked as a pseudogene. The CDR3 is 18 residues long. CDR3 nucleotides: TGTGCCACCAATGTCCGGGACAGGGTCTGTGGGGGTGATGAAAAACTGTTTTTT. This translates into CATNVRDRVCGGDEKLFF.

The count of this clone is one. In DNA form, the CDR3 reads TGTGCCGCTCGGACTAGCGGGGGGGCTAATGAGCAGTTCTTC. As protein: CAARTSGGANEQFF. This chain links TRBV15 with TRBJ2-1; 15 bases map to TRBD2. V trimming: 11 bases; J trimming: 7 bases; junction bases outside the gene matches: 6. The CDR3 totals 14 residues. CDR1 and CDR2 from the germline V gene are LNHNV and YYDKDF (reference sequence). The complete variable domain, with remaining parts taken from reference TRBV15 and TRBJ2-1, reads DAMVIQNPRYQVTQFGKPVTLSCSQTLNHNVMYWYQQKSSQAPKLLFHYYDKDFNNEADTPDNFQSRRPNTSFCFLDIRSPGLGDTAMYLCAARTSGGANEQFFGPGTRLTVL.

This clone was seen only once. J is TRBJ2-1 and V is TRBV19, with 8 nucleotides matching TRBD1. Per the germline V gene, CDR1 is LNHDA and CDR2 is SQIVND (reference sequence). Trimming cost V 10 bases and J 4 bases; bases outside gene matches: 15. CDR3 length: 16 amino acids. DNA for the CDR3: TGTGCCACCCGAAGGGAACGGACAGGGCGGTACAATGAGCAGTTCTTC. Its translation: CATRRERTGRYNEQFF.

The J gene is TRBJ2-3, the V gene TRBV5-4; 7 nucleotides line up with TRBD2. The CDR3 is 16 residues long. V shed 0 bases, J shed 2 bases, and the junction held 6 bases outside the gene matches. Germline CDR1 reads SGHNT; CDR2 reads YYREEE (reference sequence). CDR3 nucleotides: TGTGCCAGCAGCTTGGCGCTAGCGGACTACACAGATACGCAGTATTTT. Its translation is CASSLALADYTDTQYF.

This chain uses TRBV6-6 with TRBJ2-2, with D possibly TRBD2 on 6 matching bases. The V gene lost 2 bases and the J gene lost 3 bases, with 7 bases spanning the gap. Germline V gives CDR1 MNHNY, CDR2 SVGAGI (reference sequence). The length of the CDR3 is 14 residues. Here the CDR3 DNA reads TGTGCCAGCAGTTACGCTAGCGACACCGGGGAGCTGTTTTTT. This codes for CASSYASDTGELFF.

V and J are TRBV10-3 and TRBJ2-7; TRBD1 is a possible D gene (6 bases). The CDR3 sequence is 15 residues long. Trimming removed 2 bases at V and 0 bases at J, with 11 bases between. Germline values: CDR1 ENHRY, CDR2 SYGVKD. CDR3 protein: CAISEVAGDSYEQYF. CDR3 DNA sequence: TGTGCCATCAGTGAGGTAGCAGGGGACTCCTACGAGCAGTACTTC.

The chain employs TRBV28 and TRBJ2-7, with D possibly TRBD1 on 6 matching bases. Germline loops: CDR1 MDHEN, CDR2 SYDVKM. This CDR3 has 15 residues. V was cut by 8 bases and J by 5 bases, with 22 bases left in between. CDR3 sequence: CASRTGYTGFDEQYF. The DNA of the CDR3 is TGTGCCAGCCGGACTGGGTACACAGGGTTCGACGAGCAGTACTTC.

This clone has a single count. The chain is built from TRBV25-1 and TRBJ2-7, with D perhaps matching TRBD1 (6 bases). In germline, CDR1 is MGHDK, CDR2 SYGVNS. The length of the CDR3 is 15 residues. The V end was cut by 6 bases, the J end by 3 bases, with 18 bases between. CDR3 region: CASSQKSGTFYEQYF. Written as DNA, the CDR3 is TGTGCCAGCAGCCAAAAGTCAGGGACATTCTACGAGCAGTACTTC.

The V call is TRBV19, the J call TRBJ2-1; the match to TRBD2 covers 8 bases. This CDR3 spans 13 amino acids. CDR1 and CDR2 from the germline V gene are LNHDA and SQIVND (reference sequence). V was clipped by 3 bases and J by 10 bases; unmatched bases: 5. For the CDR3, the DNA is TGTGCCAGTAGTATTGTGCGGGGGGACGAGCAGTTCTTC. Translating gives CASSIVRGDEQFF.